These 21 T cell receptor beta chains were sequenced from one sample in a study of PD-L1 blockade in urothelial cancer. Documented time point: peripheral blood 6 weeks after treatment start. TCRdb keeps only in-frame clones here, not all; method: immunoSEQ multiplex PCR. In the table there are around 110,000 clones, 75% to 90% of which are singletons. The sample was PBMCs, taken around atezolizumab (anti-PD-L1) treatment. The receptors stem from a man in his 60s with urothelial cancer.

The chain employs TRBV28 and TRBJ2-2; 7 positions agree with TRBD2. With V trimmed by 11 bases and J by 3 bases, 9 bases remained unmatched. Germline V gene lookup returns CDR1 MDHEN and CDR2 SYDVKM. This CDR3 has 14 residues. In DNA form, the CDR3 reads TGTGCCCACCGGGGCGGGAGTTACACCGGGGAGCTGTTTTTT. Amino acids: CAHRGGSYTGELFF. Looking up the rest from reference TRBV28 and TRBJ2-2 gives the full variable domain: DVKVTQSSRYLVKRTGEKVFLECVQDMDHENMFWYRQDPGLGLRLIYFSYDVKMKEKGDIPEGYSVSREKKERFSLILESASTNQTSMYLCAHRGGSYTGELFFGEGSRLTVL.

In the case of this clone: Different DNA sequences within this sample yield the same CDR3. The chain combines TRBV18 with TRBJ2-7; 10 bases are shared with TRBD2. Germline lookup yields CDR1 KGHSH and CDR2 LQKENI. The V gene end was trimmed by 3 bases and the J gene end by 1 base; junction bases not matched to a gene: 3. The CDR3 is 15 amino acids. CDR3 protein: CASSPTSGVSYEQYF. DNA for the CDR3: TGTGCCAGCTCACCTACTAGCGGGGTATCCTACGAGCAGTACTTC.

The chain recombines TRBV5-6 with TRBJ1-5; D remains unclear. The germline V gene has CDR1 SGHDT and CDR2 YYEEEE. CDR3 length: 12 amino acids. The V end was cut by 0 bases, the J end by 7 bases, with 5 bases between. The CDR3 region has the DNA TGTGCCAGCAGCTTGGGACAACAGCCCCAGCATTTT. Protein product: CASSLGQQPQHF.

The genes are TRBV25-1 and TRBJ1-1; a possible D gene is TRBD1 (5 bases). The germline gives CDR1 MGHDK, CDR2 SYGVNS. Between the trimmed V and J ends, which lost 2 bases and 10 bases, there was a span of 8 bases. The CDR3 length is 11 residues. The CDR3 here is CASSELGGAFF. DNA of the CDR3: TGTGCCAGCAGTGAACTGGGGGGAGCTTTCTTT.

V usage is TRBV2 and J usage is TRBJ1-5; D call uncertain. V lost 6 bases and J lost 4, with 7 bases in between. The CDR3 sequence is 12 residues long. Germline assignment: CDR1 SNHLY and CDR2 FYNNEI. This chain's CDR3 is CASSQQNQPQHF. The CDR3 DNA reads TGTGCCAGCAGCCAACAGAATCAGCCCCAGCATTTT.

This clone was picked up a small number of times. The V and J genes are TRBV5-5 and TRBJ2-7, with 9 nucleotides matching TRBD1. The V gene end was trimmed by 3 bases and the J gene end by 5 bases; junction bases not matched to a gene: 6. Germline V gives CDR1 SGHKS, CDR2 YYEKEE (reference sequence). The CDR3 extends over 14 amino acids. CDR3 bases: TGTGCCAGCAGCTCAGGGGACAGGGTCAACGAGCAGTACTTC. Residues: CASSSGDRVNEQYF.

V and J are TRBV28 and TRBJ2-1; tentatively, D is TRBD1 (5 bases). This CDR3 has 11 amino acids. CDR1 is MDHEN and CDR2 is SYDVKM in the germline V gene. Between the trimmed V and J ends, which lost 6 bases and 9 bases, there was a span of 9 bases. The CDR3 DNA reads as TGTGCCAGCAGGTACAGGAGTGAGCAGTTCTTC. This sequence encodes CASRYRSEQFF. The full variable domain, with the rest looked up from reference TRBV28 and TRBJ2-1, is DVKVTQSSRYLVKRTGEKVFLECVQDMDHENMFWYRQDPGLGLRLIYFSYDVKMKEKGDIPEGYSVSREKKERFSLILESASTNQTSMYLCASRYRSEQFFGPGTRLTVL.

The chain recombines TRBV20-1 with TRBJ2-7; TRBD2 matches 7 bases. CDR3 length: 11 amino acids. After removal of 7 bases from V and 1 base from J, the junction contained 1 base not matched to a gene. The germline CDR1 and CDR2 sequences are DFQATT and SNEGSKA (reference sequence). CDR3 nucleotides: TGCAGTGGCGGGGGATCCTACGAGCAGTACTTC. This sequence encodes CSGGGSYEQYF.

The genes are TRBV7-9 and TRBJ1-1; D perhaps matches TRBD1 (5 bases). Germline CDR1 and CDR2: SEHNR and FQNEAQ (reference sequence). V gave up 2 bases and J gave up 1 base, with 14 bases separating them. CDR3 size: 16 residues. The CDR3 DNA reads TGTGCCAGCAGCTTACCAGGGTGGGAGGGGAACACTGAAGCTTTCTTT. Protein product: CASSLPGWEGNTEAFF. Combining the CDR3 with reference TRBV7-9 and TRBJ1-1 gives the whole variable domain DTGVSQNPRHKITKRGQNVTFRCDPISEHNRLYWYRQTLGQGPEFLTYFQNEAQLEKSRLLSDRFSAERPKGSFSTLEIQRTEQGDSAMYLCASSLPGWEGNTEAFFGQGTRLTVV.

The chain recombines TRBV30 with TRBJ1-5, with TRBD1 matching over 9 bases. CDR3 length: 14 residues. The germline V gene encodes CDR1 GTSNPN and CDR2 SVGIG (reference sequence). V was pared by 1 base and J by 6 bases, with 4 bases of the junction left unmatched. As DNA, the CDR3 is TGTGCCTGGAGTGGACAGGGGGTTGCTCAGCCCCAGCATTTT. This sequence encodes CAWSGQGVAQPQHF.

This chain joins TRBV27 and TRBJ2-7, with D possibly being TRBD2 (5 bases). The CDR3 runs 14 residues. Germline CDR1 reads MNHEY; CDR2 reads SMNVEV (reference sequence). V was pared by 3 bases and J by 3 bases, with 12 bases between. CDR3 residues: CASSFGEGGYEQYF. The CDR3 DNA follows: TGTGCCAGCAGTTTCGGGGAAGGAGGCTACGAGCAGTACTTC.

This chain uses TRBV7-9 with TRBJ2-7; TRBD2 aligns across 10 bases. The J segment lost 5 bases and the V segment lost 1 base, leaving 5 bases of the junction unmatched. From germline, CDR1 is SEHNR and CDR2 FQNEAQ (reference sequence). This CDR3 is 15 amino acids long. The CDR3 region has the DNA TGTGCCAGCAGCTTAGGGGCTAGCGGGAGCAACGAGCAGTACTTC. Its translation is CASSLGASGSNEQYF.

The chain links TRBV5-1 to TRBJ2-7; 8 bases are shared with TRBD2. The CDR3 is 14 residues long. After removal of 6 bases from V and 5 bases from J, the junction contained 10 bases not matched to a gene. Germline CDR1 and CDR2: SGHRS and YFSETQ. The CDR3: CASMSLQAGDEQYF. The DNA for the CDR3 is TGCGCCAGCATGAGCCTTCAAGCGGGGGACGAGCAGTACTTC.

The chain combines TRBV4-1 with TRBJ1-1; D gene uncertain. CDR1 is MGHRA, CDR2 YSYEKL, per germline. V was clipped by 0 bases and J by 1 base, with 9 bases between them. The CDR3 is 15 residues long. The CDR3 coding sequence is TGCGCCAGCAGCCAAGATGAGTACGGGAACACTGAAGCTTTCTTT. It yields the protein CASSQDEYGNTEAFF.

V gene TRBV10-3 combines with J gene TRBJ2-1, with 7 positions matching TRBD1. CDR1 and CDR2 (germline): ENHRY, SYGVKD. The CDR3 length is 14 residues. The ends lost 9 bases at V and 0 bases at J; junction bases unmatched: 5. CDR3 nucleotides: TGTGCCATTGGCCGGGACAGCTCCTACAATGAGCAGTTCTTC. Its translation is CAIGRDSSYNEQFF.

The gene calls are TRBV25-1 and TRBJ2-7; TRBD1 aligns across 9 bases. J gave up 0 bases and V 7 bases, and 7 bases lay outside the gene matches. Germline-derived CDR1 and CDR2 are MGHDK and SYGVNS. This CDR3 is built from 15 residues. The CDR3: CASTSGQGISYEQYF. In DNA form, the CDR3 reads TGTGCCAGCACCTCGGGACAGGGAATCTCCTACGAGCAGTACTTC.

This clone was found once. CDR3 nucleotide sequence: TGTGCCTGGAAGATGGACAGGAGGAGCACCGGGGAGCTGTTTTTT. Translation: CAWKMDRRSTGELFF. The chain joins TRBV30 to TRBJ2-2; 7 bases fit TRBD1. This CDR3 contains 15 residues. The germline gives CDR1 GTSNPN, CDR2 SVGIG (reference sequence). The V gene end was trimmed by 4 bases and the J gene end by 4 bases; junction bases not matched to a gene: 9.

The chain carries TRBV9 and TRBJ2-2; 16 bases align to TRBD2. This CDR3 is 18 amino acids long. Germline V gene data show CDR1 as SGDLS and CDR2 as YYNGEE. After removal of 4 bases from V and 5 bases from J, the junction contained 8 bases not matched to a gene. The CDR3 reads CASSFGTSGGAWTGELFF. CDR3 bases: TGTGCCAGCAGCTTCGGGACTAGCGGGGGGGCATGGACCGGGGAGCTGTTTTTT. Combining the CDR3 with reference TRBV9 and TRBJ2-2 gives the whole variable domain DSGVTQTPKHLITATGQRVTLRCSPRSGDLSVYWYQQSLDQGLQFLIQYYNGEERAKGNILERFSAQQFPDLHSELNLSSLELGDSALYFCASSFGTSGGAWTGELFFGEGSRLTVL.

This clone has a handful of counts. The gene calls are TRBV5-1 and TRBJ2-7; no clear D. From germline, CDR1 is SGHRS and CDR2 YFSETQ. This CDR3 has 14 amino acids. V was clipped by 2 bases and J by 0 bases, with 9 bases between them. The CDR3, as DNA: TGCGCCAGCAGCTTTGGGTGGAGCTCCTACGAGCAGTACTTC. Its protein product is CASSFGWSSYEQYF.

The J gene is TRBJ2-3, the V gene TRBV28; 8 nucleotides align to TRBD2. The junction had 5 bases not matched to a gene; V was cut back by 6 bases and J by 6 bases. The CDR3 loop spans 13 amino acids. CDR1 and CDR2 from the germline V gene are MDHEN and SYDVKM. The DNA for the CDR3 is TGTGCCAGCAGCAACGGGGGGGCCGATACGCAGTATTTT. Protein product: CASSNGGADTQYF. The full variable domain, rest sourced from reference TRBV28 and TRBJ2-3, is DVKVTQSSRYLVKRTGEKVFLECVQDMDHENMFWYRQDPGLGLRLIYFSYDVKMKEKGDIPEGYSVSREKKERFSLILESASTNQTSMYLCASSNGGADTQYFGPGTRLTVL.

The J gene is TRBJ1-3, the V gene TRBV13; no definite D call. V lost 3 bases and J lost 4, with 10 bases in between. Per germline, CDR1 PRHDT and CDR2 FYEKMQ (reference sequence). There are 14 residues in the CDR3. This CDR3 reads CASSFSGSGNTIYF. CDR3 nucleotide sequence: TGTGCCAGCAGCTTTTCGGGTAGCGGAAACACCATATATTTT. Full variable domain (rest looked up from reference TRBV13 and TRBJ1-3): AAGVIQSPRHLIKEKRETATLKCYPIPRHDTVYWYQQGPGQDPQFLISFYEKMQSDKGSIPDRFSAQQFSDYHSELNMSSLELGDSALYFCASSFSGSGNTIYFGEGSWLTVV.